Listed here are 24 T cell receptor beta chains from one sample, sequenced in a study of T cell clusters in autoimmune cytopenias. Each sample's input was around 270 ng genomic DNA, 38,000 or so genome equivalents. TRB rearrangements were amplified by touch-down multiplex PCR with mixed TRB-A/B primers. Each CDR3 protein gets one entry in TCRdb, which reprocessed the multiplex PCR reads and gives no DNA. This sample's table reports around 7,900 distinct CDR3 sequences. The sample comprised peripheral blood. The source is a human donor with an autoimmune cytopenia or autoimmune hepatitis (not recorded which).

The CDR3 here is CAVRGGTDGYTF. The chain links TRBV27 to TRBJ1-2; TCRdb's D call of TRBD1 is untestable without DNA. This CDR3 is 12 amino acids long. CDR1 is MNHEY and CDR2 is SMNVEV in the germline V gene (reference sequence).

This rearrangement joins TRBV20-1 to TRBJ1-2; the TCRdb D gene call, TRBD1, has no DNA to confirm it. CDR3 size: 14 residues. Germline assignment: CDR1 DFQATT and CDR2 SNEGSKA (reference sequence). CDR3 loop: CSARGDRVTYGYTF.

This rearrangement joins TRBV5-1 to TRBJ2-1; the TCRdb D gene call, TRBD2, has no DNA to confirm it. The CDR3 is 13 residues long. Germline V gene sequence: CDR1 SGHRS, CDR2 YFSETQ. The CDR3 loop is CASSYGSMREQFF.

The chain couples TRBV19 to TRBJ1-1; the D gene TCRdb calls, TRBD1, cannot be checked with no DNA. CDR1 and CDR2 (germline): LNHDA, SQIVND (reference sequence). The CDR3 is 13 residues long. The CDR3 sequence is CASSPQGQTEAFF. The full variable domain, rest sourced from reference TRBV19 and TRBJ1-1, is DGGITQSPKYLFRKEGQNVTLSCEQNLNHDAMYWYRQDPGQGLRLIYYSQIVNDFQKGDIAEGYSVSREKKESFPLTVTSAQKNPTAFYLCASSPQGQTEAFFGQGTRLTVV.

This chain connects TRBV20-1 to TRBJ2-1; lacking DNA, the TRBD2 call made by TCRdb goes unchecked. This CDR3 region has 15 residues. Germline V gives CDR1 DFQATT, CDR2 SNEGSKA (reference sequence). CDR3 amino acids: CSASSGLAGSNEQFF.

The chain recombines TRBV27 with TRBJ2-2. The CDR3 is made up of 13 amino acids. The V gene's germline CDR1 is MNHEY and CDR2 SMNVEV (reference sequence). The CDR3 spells CASSLYPSEELFF.

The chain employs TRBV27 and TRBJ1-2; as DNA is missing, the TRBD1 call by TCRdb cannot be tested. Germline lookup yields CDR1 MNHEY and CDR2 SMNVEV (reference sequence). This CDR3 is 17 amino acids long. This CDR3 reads CASSLSKSVGARRGYTF.

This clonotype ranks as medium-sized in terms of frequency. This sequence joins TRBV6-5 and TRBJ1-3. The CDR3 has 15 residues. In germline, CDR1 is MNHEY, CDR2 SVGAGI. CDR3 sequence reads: CASSYRGGAGNTIYF.

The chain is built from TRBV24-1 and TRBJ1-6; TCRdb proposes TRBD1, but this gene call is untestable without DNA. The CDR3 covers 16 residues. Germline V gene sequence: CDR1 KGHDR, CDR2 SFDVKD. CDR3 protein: CATVDYRGKDNSPLHF.

This chain's CDR3 is CASSMGDGTYYEQYF. The rearrangement uses TRBV19 and TRBJ2-7; TCRdb's D gene call, TRBD1, goes unchecked for lack of DNA. This CDR3 is 15 amino acids long. From germline, CDR1 is LNHDA and CDR2 SQIVND (reference sequence).

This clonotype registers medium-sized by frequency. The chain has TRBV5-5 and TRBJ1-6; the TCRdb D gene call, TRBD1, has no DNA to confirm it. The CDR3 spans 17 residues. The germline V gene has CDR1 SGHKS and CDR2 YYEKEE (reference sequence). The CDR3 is CASRPRGTDRVNSPLHF. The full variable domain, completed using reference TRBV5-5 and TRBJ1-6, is DAGVTQSPTHLIKTRGQQVTLRCSPISGHKSVSWYQQVLGQGPQFIFQYYEKEERGRGNFPDRFSARQFPNYSSELNVNALLLGDSALYLCASRPRGTDRVNSPLHFGNGTRLTVT.

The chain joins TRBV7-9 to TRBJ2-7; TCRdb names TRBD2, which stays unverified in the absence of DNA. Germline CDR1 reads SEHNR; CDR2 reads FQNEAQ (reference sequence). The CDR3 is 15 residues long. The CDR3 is CASSLDRDLEAEQYF.

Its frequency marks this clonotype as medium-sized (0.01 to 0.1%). CDR3 in amino acids: CASSYSRRGAVGYEQYF. The chain recombines TRBV6-5 with TRBJ2-7; TCRdb lists TRBD1, though no DNA is available to test this call. This CDR3 region has 17 residues. Germline V CDR1 and CDR2: MNHEY, SVGAGI.

This CDR3 is CASSSPGTFYEQYF. The rearrangement uses TRBV6-6 and TRBJ2-7; as DNA is missing, the TRBD1 call by TCRdb cannot be tested. From germline, CDR1 is MNHNY and CDR2 SVGAGI (reference sequence). CDR3 length equals 14 residues.

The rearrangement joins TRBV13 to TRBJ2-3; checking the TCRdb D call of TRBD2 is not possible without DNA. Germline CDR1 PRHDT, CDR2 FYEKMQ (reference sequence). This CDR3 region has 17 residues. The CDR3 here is CASSSSRLATHTDTQYF.

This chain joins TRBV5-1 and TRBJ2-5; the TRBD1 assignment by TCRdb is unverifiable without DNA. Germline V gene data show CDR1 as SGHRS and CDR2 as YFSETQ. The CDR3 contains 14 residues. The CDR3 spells CASSTGGFQETQYF.

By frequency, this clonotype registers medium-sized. CDR3: CATSRDSTDTQYF. The chain links TRBV15 to TRBJ2-3. This CDR3 spans 13 amino acids. CDR1 LNHNV and CDR2 YYDKDF come from the germline V gene (reference sequence).

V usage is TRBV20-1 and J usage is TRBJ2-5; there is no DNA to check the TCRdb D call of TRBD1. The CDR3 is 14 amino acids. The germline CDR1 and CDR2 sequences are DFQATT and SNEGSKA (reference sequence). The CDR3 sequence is CSAADGTGLETQYF.

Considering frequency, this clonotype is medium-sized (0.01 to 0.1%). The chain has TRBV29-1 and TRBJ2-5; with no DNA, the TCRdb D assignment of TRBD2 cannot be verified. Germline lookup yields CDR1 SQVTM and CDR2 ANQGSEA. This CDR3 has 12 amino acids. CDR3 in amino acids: CSVGLGGETQYF.

The CDR3 here is CASSLVAGYTGELFF. This chain links TRBV7-9 with TRBJ2-2; TCRdb reports TRBD2, a call that lacks DNA to check it against. Germline CDR1 is SEHNR and CDR2 is FQNEAQ (reference sequence). The CDR3 loop spans 15 amino acids.

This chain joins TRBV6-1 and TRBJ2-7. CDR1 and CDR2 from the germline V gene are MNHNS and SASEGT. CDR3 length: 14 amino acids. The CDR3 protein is CASSEQRTGTEQYF.

The CDR3 region is CATSRRRTSSYEQYF. This chain links TRBV15 with TRBJ2-7; there is no DNA to check the TCRdb D call of TRBD1. Germline-derived CDR1 and CDR2 are LNHNV and YYDKDF (reference sequence). The CDR3 is made up of 15 amino acids.

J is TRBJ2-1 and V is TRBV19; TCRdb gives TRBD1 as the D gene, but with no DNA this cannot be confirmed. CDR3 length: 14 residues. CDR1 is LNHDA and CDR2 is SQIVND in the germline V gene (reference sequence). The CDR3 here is CASVLAGADNEQFF.

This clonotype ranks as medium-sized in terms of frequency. CDR3 sequence: CSASPDNYEQYF. The chain recombines TRBV20-1 with TRBJ2-7; TCRdb reports TRBD1, a call that lacks DNA to check it against. CDR1 and CDR2 (germline): DFQATT, SNEGSKA (reference sequence). The length of the CDR3 is 12 residues.